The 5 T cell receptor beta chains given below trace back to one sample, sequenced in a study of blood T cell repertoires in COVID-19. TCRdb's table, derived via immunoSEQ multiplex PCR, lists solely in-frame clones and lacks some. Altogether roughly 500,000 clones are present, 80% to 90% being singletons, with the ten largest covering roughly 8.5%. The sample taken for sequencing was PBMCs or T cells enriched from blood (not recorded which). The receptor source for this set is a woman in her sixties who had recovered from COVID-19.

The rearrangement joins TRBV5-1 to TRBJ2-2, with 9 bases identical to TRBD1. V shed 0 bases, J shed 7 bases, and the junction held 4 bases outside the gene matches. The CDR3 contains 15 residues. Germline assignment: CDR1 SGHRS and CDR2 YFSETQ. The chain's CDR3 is CASSLGDREFGELFF. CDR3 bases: TGCGCCAGCAGCTTGGGGGACAGGGAATTCGGGGAGCTGTTTTTT.

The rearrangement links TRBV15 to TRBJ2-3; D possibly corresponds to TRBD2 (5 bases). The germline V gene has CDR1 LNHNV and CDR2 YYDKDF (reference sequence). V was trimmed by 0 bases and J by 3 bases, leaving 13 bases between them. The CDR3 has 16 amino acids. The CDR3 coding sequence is TGTGCCACCAGCAGAGATCTAGGAGGCCCTACAGATACGCAGTATTTT. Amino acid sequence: CATSRDLGGPTDTQYF.

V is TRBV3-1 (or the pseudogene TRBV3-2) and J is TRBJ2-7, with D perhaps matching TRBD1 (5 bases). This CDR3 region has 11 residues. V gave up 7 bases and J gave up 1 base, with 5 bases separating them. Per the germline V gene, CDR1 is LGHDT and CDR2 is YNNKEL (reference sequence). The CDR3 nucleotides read TGTGCCAGCACAGGGTCCTACGAGCAGTACGTC. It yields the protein CASTGSYEQYV.

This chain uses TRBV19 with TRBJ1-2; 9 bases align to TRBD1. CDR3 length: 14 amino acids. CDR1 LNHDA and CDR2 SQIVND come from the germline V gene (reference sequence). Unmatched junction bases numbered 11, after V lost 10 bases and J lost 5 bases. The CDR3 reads CATRDRATSYGYTF. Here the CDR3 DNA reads TGTGCCACCAGGGACAGGGCCACCTCATATGGCTACACCTTC. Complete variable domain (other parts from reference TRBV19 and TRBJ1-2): DGGITQSPKYLFRKEGQNVTLSCEQNLNHDAMYWYRQDPGQGLRLIYYSQIVNDFQKGDIAEGYSVSREKKESFPLTVTSAQKNPTAFYLCATRDRATSYGYTFGSGTRLTVV.

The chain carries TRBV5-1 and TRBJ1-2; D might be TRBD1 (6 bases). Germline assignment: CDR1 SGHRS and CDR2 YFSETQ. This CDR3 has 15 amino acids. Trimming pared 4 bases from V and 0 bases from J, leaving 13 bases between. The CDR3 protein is CASSLSGTPNYGYTF. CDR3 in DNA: TGCGCCAGCAGCCTATCCGGGACACCTAACTATGGCTACACCTTC.